The T cell receptor beta chain under discussion was sequenced for a study of cytomegalovirus exposure and HLA in healthy donors. Looking at the study overall: From HLA-typed donors, an early data release held about 85 million unique TCRs. Approximately 81% of 350 to 400 genotyped donors fell in the Caucasian-associated ancestry cluster. Study-wide results and limits: According to the study, roughly 160 TCR beta chains were cytomegalovirus-associated.

Per germline, CDR1 SGHRS and CDR2 YFSETQ. CDR3 length: 20 residues. Trimming took 0 bases from V and 1 from J; bases not matched to a gene: 11. As concerns this clone: Its antigen is not known.

PCR amplification relied on 60 Vbeta primers (plus 13 Jbeta primers). Generated by immunoSEQ multiplex PCR, the TCRdb table keeps only in-frame clones and is missing some. The top ten hold 4.2% of the sample, which has about 130,000 clones, about 78% seen once. The TCR sequence derives from a man aged 45 to 65 in good health and CMV-seropositive. The sequenced material came from PBMCs. This rearrangement joins TRBV5-1 to TRBJ1-4; 11 bases match TRBD1. The CDR3 DNA is TGCGCCAGCAGCTTGGGTCTATTCGGACAGGGGGCCCGAACTAATGAAAAACTGTTTTTT. Protein product: CASSLGLFGQGARTNEKLFF.